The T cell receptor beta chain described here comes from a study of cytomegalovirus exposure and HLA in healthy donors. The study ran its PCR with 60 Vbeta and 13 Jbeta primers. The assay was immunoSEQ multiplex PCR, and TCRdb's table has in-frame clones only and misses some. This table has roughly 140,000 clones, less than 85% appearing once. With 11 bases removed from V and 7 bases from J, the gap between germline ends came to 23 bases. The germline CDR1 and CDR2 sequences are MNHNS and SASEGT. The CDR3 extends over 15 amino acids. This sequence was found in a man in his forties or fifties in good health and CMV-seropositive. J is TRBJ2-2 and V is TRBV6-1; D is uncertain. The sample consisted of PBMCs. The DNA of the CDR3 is TGTGCCCACCCCGCGCGGATAGGAGTTAACGGGGAGCTGTTTTTT. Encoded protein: CAHPARIGVNGELFF.